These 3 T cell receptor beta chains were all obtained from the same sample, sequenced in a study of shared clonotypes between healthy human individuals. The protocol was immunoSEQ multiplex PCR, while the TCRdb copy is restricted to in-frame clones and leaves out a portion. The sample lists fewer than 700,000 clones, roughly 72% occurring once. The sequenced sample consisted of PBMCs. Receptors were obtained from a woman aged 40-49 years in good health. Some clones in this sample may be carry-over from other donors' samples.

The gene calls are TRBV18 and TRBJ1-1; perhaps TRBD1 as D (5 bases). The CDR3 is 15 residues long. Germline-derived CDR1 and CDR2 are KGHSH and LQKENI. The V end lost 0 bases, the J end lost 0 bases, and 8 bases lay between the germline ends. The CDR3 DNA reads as TGTGCCAGCTCACCACCGACAGATCTGAACACTGAAGCTTTCTTT. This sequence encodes CASSPPTDLNTEAFF.

The CDR3, as DNA: TGTGCCAGCAGCGCTGGGGGTAGCGGGAGTTCGGAAAACATTCAGTACTTC. Translating it yields CASSAGGSGSSENIQYF. This chain links TRBV9 with TRBJ2-4, with 9 bases matching TRBD2. CDR3 length equals 17 residues. The V gene end was trimmed by 3 bases and the J gene end by 5 bases; junction bases not matched to a gene: 12. CDR1 is SGDLS and CDR2 is YYNGEE in the germline V gene. Variable domain in full (rest from reference TRBV9 and TRBJ2-4): DSGVTQTPKHLITATGQRVTLRCSPRSGDLSVYWYQQSLDQGLQFLIQYYNGEERAKGNILERFSAQQFPDLHSELNLSSLELGDSALYFCASSAGGSGSSENIQYFGAGTRLSVL.

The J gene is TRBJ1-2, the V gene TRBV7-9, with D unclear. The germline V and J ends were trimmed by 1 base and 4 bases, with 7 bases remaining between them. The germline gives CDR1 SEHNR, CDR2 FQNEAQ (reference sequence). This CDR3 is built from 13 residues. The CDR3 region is CASSLVQVYGYTF. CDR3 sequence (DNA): TGTGCCAGCAGCTTAGTGCAAGTCTATGGCTACACCTTC.